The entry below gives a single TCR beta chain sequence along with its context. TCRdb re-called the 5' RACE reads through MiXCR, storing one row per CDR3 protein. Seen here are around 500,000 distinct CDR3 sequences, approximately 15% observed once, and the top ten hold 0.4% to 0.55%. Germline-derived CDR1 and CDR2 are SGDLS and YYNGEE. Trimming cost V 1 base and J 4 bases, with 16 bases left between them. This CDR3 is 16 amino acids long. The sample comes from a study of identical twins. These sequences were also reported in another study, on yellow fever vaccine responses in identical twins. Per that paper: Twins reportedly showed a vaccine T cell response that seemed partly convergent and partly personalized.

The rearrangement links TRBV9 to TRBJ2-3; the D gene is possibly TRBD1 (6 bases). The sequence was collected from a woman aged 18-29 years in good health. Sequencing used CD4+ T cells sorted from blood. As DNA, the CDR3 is TGTGCCAGCAGCGTACAGGGGATCGAGGGCCCAGATACGCAGTATTTT. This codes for CASSVQGIEGPDTQYF.